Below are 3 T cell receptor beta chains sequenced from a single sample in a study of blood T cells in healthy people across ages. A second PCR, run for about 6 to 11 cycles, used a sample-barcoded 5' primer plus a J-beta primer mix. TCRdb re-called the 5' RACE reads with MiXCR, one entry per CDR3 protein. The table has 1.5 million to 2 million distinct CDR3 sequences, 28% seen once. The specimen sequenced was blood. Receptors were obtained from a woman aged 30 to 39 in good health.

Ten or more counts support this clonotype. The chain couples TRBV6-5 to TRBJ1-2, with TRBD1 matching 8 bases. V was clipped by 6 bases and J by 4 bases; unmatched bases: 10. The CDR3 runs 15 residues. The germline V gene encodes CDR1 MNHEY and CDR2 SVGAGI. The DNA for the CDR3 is TGTGCCAGCAGCCCCGGACAGGGTAGTGTCTATGGCTACACCTTC. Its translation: CASSPGQGSVYGYTF.

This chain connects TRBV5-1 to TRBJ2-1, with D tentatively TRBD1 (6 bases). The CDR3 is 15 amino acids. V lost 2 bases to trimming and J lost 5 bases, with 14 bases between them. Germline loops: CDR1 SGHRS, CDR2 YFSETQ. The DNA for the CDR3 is TGCGCCAGCAGCTTAACCGGGACAACCAACAATGAGCAGTTCTTC. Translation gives CASSLTGTTNNEQFF.

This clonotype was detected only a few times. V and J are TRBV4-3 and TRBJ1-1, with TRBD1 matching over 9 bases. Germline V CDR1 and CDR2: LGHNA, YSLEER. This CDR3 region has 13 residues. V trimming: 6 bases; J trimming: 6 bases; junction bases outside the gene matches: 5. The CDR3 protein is CASSRDREAEAFF. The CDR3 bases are TGCGCCAGCAGTCGGGACAGGGAGGCTGAAGCTTTCTTT.